This T cell receptor (beta chain) is drawn from a study of response to subunit inactivated influenza vaccine. Germline assignment: CDR1 DFQATT and CDR2 SNEGSKA (reference sequence). V shed 7 bases and J shed 0 bases, with 19 bases lying between them. The CDR3 runs to 16 residues. In TCRdb, the RT-PCR reads were re-called with MiXCR into one record per CDR3 protein. Of hundreds of thousands of distinct CDR3 sequences in the sample, around 11% are singletons; the top ten hold 9.5% to 12%. These data were likewise used in another study, on T cells expressing NK-cell markers. Turning to that study: The authors generated TCR beta cDNA through 5'RACE template switching with UMIs. All TCR beta repertoires analysed originated from sorted CD3+CD56+NKG2C+, CD3+CD56+NKG2C- and CD3+CD56-NKG2C+ T cells. There were seven HCMV-seropositive donors and one seronegative donor among the eight sequenced. About 1.0-7.0% of CD8+ T cells in more than 5 donors belonged to dominant NKG2C+ clonotypes. There were a handful of donors in whom these clonotypes also led the CD3+CD56-NKG2C+ fraction.

The specimen comprised PBMCs from blood, sampled on the day of vaccination. The TCR originated in a man aged 50 to 60 who received an inactivated influenza vaccine. The chain recombines TRBV20-1 with TRBJ2-1; D may correspond to TRBD1 or TRBD2 (5 bases each). This chain's CDR3 is CSVTQGRKLSYNEQFF. CDR3 nucleotide sequence: TGCAGTGTCACGCAGGGACGAAAGCTCTCCTACAATGAGCAGTTCTTC.